This T cell receptor beta chain was sequenced during a study of blood T cell repertoires in COVID-19. TCRdb's table, derived via immunoSEQ multiplex PCR, lists solely in-frame clones and lacks some. The data show under 250,000 clones, approximately 80% seen once. J gave up 6 bases and V 3 bases, and 6 bases lay outside the gene matches. CDR3 length equals 15 residues. CDR1 and CDR2 (germline): LNHDA, SQIVND (reference sequence). Sequences were obtained from peripheral blood. This clonotype originated in a man aged 35 to 55 with acute or convalescent COVID-19. This chain joins TRBV19 and TRBJ2-1, with 9 bases aligning to TRBD2. DNA for the CDR3: TGTGCCAGTAGTATGTCGGGCGGGAGGGCCAATGAGCAGTTCTTC. Translating gives CASSMSGGRANEQFF. The variable domain in full, with the rest retrieved from reference TRBV19 and TRBJ2-1, is DGGITQSPKYLFRKEGQNVTLSCEQNLNHDAMYWYRQDPGQGLRLIYYSQIVNDFQKGDIAEGYSVSREKKESFPLTVTSAQKNPTAFYLCASSMSGGRANEQFFGPGTRLTVL.